The clone carrying this TCR beta chain was counted ten times or more. Antigen: not known. This CDR3 region has 14 residues. Germline V gene data show CDR1 as MGHDK and CDR2 as SYGVNS. Trimming shortened V by 4 bases and J by 8 bases, and 17 bases separated the two germline ends. This record belongs to a study of T-cell memory formation after mild COVID-19. About the research overall: Clusters of TCRs were largely donor specific. Notes on the study in general: Largely, contracting CD4+ clones fell within CM and EM, and contracting CD8+ clones within EMRA. Clones shrinking between day 15 and 85 showed a balanced CD4/CD8 split, and those that grew later tilted toward CD4+. The study detected some responding clones in pre-infection memory, suggesting cross-reactive memory joined.

One entry per CDR3 protein, called by TCRdb with MiXCR from the 5' RACE reads. The data show 100,000 to 150,000 distinct CDR3 sequences, about 6.5% seen once. This chain joins TRBV25-1 and TRBJ1-1, with TRBD1 as a possible D gene (6 bases). The sequencing input was PBMCs or a T cell subset sorted from them (not recorded which). This clonotype originated in an adult woman who had mild COVID-19 (a few samples of this study predate the infection). Cell type and time point are not known. The CDR3 DNA reads TGTGCCAGCAGTGGTACAGGGCGGGCTTCGGAAGCTTTCTTT. It translates to CASSGTGRASEAFF.